A single sample is the source of the 7 T cell receptor beta chains below, sequenced in a study of response to subunit inactivated influenza vaccine. TCRdb passed the RT-PCR reads through MiXCR, listing each CDR3 protein once. The sample lists more than 450,000 distinct CDR3 sequences; around 11% were seen once. The sequencing here drew on PBMCs from blood, taken on the day of vaccination. The source of these receptors is a middle-aged man who received an inactivated influenza vaccine.

Only a few counts were recorded for this clonotype. A much larger clone lies one base from this, so it may be a read error. The CDR3 region is CSASFSGDQETQYF. The DNA of the CDR3 is TGCAGTGCTAGTTTTAGCGGGGACCAAGAGACCCAGTACTTC. The rearrangement links TRBV20-1 to TRBJ2-5, with 8 bases fitting TRBD2. The CDR3 runs 14 residues. V lost 3 bases and J lost 0; bases outside the gene matches: 3. Germline CDR1 is DFQATT and CDR2 is SNEGSKA (reference sequence).

The gene calls are TRBV27 and TRBJ2-1; D possibly corresponds to TRBD1 (6 bases). This CDR3 region has 16 residues. The germline CDR1 and CDR2 sequences are MNHEY and SMNVEV (reference sequence). The germline V and J ends were trimmed by 8 bases and 0 bases, with 17 bases remaining between them. This CDR3 reads CASGPGAQSSYNEQFF. The CDR3 coding sequence is TGTGCCAGCGGTCCAGGGGCGCAAAGCTCCTACAATGAGCAGTTCTTC.

There are a few counts of this clonotype. The chain is built from TRBV6-2 or TRBV6-3 and TRBJ2-5; D is perhaps TRBD1 (6 bases). The CDR3 spans 16 residues. Germline V gene data show CDR1 as MNHEY and CDR2 as SVGEGT. Trimming pared 0 bases from V and 6 bases from J, leaving 17 bases between. CDR3 coding DNA: TGTGCCAGCAGTTACTCGATTGTGGCAGGGGAGAAGACCCAGTACTTC. Its translation: CASSYSIVAGEKTQYF.

This clonotype was counted between two and nine times. This chain links TRBV7-2 with TRBJ1-1; weak D call: TRBD1 (6 bases). This CDR3 is 13 amino acids long. CDR1 and CDR2 from the germline V gene are SGHTA and FQGNSA. V lost 1 base to trimming and J lost 7 bases, with 10 bases between them. The CDR3 region has the DNA TGTGCCAGCAGCTTAGTGAAGGGGGTTGAAGCTTTCTTT. This translates into CASSLVKGVEAFF. Looking up the rest from reference TRBV7-2 and TRBJ1-1 gives the full variable domain: GAGVSQSPSNKVTEKGKDVELRCDPISGHTALYWYRQSLGQGLEFLIYFQGNSAPDKSGLPSDRFSAERTGGSVSTLTIQRTQQEDSAVYLCASSLVKGVEAFFGQGTRLTVV.

This clonotype was counted only a few times. The rearrangement links TRBV6-5 to TRBJ2-7; 9 positions agree with TRBD1. This CDR3 contains 14 residues. V shed 2 bases and J 6 bases; nucleotides not matched to a gene: 5. Germline CDR1 and CDR2: MNHEY and SVGAGI. The DNA of the CDR3 is TGTGCCAGCAGTTACGTCGGACAGGGGAGCGAGCAGTACTTC. It yields the protein CASSYVGQGSEQYF.

This clonotype came up a few times. The chain links TRBV12-3 or TRBV12-4 to TRBJ2-1; D is uncertain. This CDR3 is 15 amino acids long. Trimming stripped 1 base from V and 4 bases from J, with 11 bases between. The CDR3 here is CASSLDRPVYNEQFF. The CDR3 nucleotides read TGTGCCAGCAGTTTAGACAGACCGGTATACAATGAGCAGTTCTTC.

This chain uses TRBV20-1 with TRBJ2-1; the match to TRBD1 covers 8 bases. V was clipped by 6 bases and J by 5 bases; unmatched bases: 6. The CDR3 runs 13 residues. Germline CDR1 is DFQATT and CDR2 is SNEGSKA (reference sequence). CDR3 sequence reads: CSATTGVDNEQFF. Here the CDR3 DNA reads TGCAGTGCCACGACAGGGGTGGACAATGAGCAGTTCTTC.